These 9 T cell receptor beta chains came from one sample sequenced in a study of blood T cell repertoires in COVID-19. Assay used: immunoSEQ multiplex PCR; TCRdb lists only in-frame clones, some missing. This sample has 110,000 to 150,000 clones; less than 85% occur once, and the top ten carry 1.5% to 2%. Sequenced sample: PBMCs or T cells enriched from blood (not recorded which). The receptors come from a woman between 18 and 30 years old who had been exposed to COVID-19.

This clone has just a few counts. The chain couples TRBV27 to TRBJ2-3; tentatively, D is TRBD1 (5 bases). Trimming stripped 6 bases from V and 2 bases from J, with 15 bases between. Germline values: CDR1 MNHEY, CDR2 SMNVEV (reference sequence). The CDR3 is 15 residues long. In nucleotides, the CDR3 is TGTGCCAGCAGATCCCCTCAGGGTCTCACAGATACGCAGTATTTT. Protein sequence: CASRSPQGLTDTQYF.

The J gene is TRBJ1-4, the V gene TRBV2; D remains ambiguous. The ends were cut back, 5 bases at V and 0 bases at J, with 7 bases in the middle. From germline, CDR1 is SNHLY and CDR2 FYNNEI. The CDR3 covers 14 residues. CDR3 protein: CASSRSATNEKLFF. CDR3 coding DNA: TGTGCCAGCAGTAGGAGTGCAACTAATGAAAAACTGTTTTTT.

CDR3: CASSQDSSGVDEKLFF. CDR3 DNA: TGTGCCAGCAGCCAAGATTCGTCAGGGGTCGATGAAAAACTGTTTTTT. This chain links TRBV14 with TRBJ1-4, with D perhaps TRBD1 (6 bases). Per germline, CDR1 SGHDN and CDR2 FVKESK. The CDR3 is 16 amino acids. The V end was cut by 0 bases, the J end by 6 bases, with 14 bases between.

The chain is built from TRBV19 and TRBJ1-5; TRBD1 matches at 9 bases. V lost 2 bases, J lost 5 bases, and 7 bases stayed unmatched. The length of the CDR3 is 16 residues. Germline V CDR1 and CDR2: LNHDA, SQIVND (reference sequence). The CDR3, as DNA: TGTGCCAGTAGTATATCAGGACAGGGGTGGTATCAGCCCCAGCATTTT. Translation: CASSISGQGWYQPQHF.

The genes are TRBV7-3 and TRBJ2-1; 7 bases map to TRBD1. Germline CDR1 SGHTA, CDR2 FQGTGA. After removal of 5 bases from V and 6 bases from J, the junction contained 10 bases not matched to a gene. This CDR3 has 15 residues. The CDR3 reads CASSPSRQGVNEQFF. The DNA of the CDR3 is TGTGCCAGCAGCCCAAGTCGTCAGGGGGTCAATGAGCAGTTCTTC. Full variable domain (rest looked up from reference TRBV7-3 and TRBJ2-1): GAGVSQTPSNKVTEKGKYVELRCDPISGHTALYWYRQSLGQGPEFLIYFQGTGAADDSGLPNDRFFAVRPEGSVSTLKIQRTERGDSAVYLCASSPSRQGVNEQFFGPGTRLTVL.

This chain joins TRBV4-2 and TRBJ2-3; the match to TRBD2 covers 13 bases. The V and J ends lost 0 bases and 4 bases, in that order; junction bases with no gene match: 13. Germline assignment: CDR1 LGHNA and CDR2 YNFKEQ. The CDR3 contains 20 residues. CDR3 coding DNA: TGTGCCAGCAGCCAAGAGAGCAAGAGGACTAGCGGGAGATTTGCAGATACGCAGTATTTT. It specifies CASSQESKRTSGRFADTQYF.

This sequence joins TRBV6-2 or TRBV6-3 and TRBJ2-7, with 9 bases matching TRBD2. CDR1 MNHEY and CDR2 SVGEGT come from the germline V gene. The length of the CDR3 is 15 residues. The junction had 7 bases not matched to a gene; V was cut back by 2 bases and J by 5 bases. DNA of the CDR3: TGTGCCAGCAGTTACATGGGACTAGCTGTCGACGAGCAGTACTTC. Translating gives CASSYMGLAVDEQYF.

The chain links TRBV6-4 to TRBJ2-3; weak D call: TRBD2 (6 bases). With 0 bases removed from V and 2 bases from J, the gap between germline ends came to 9 bases. The CDR3 is 15 amino acids. The germline V gene encodes CDR1 MRHNA and CDR2 SNTAGT. The CDR3: CASSDSRDPTDTQYF. CDR3 bases: TGTGCCAGCAGTGACTCGCGGGACCCCACAGATACGCAGTATTTT.

The gene calls are TRBV30 and TRBJ2-4; tentatively, D is TRBD2 (5 bases). The CDR3 runs 14 residues. Germline CDR1 GTSNPN, CDR2 SVGIG (reference sequence). Trimming cost V 4 bases and J 1 base, with 11 bases left between them. CDR3 amino acids: CAWTLADAKNIQYF. Here the CDR3 DNA reads TGTGCCTGGACTCTAGCTGACGCCAAAAACATTCAGTACTTC. Combining the CDR3 with reference TRBV30 and TRBJ2-4 gives the whole variable domain SQTIHQWPATLVQPVGSPLSLECTVEGTSNPNLYWYRQAAGRGLQLLFYSVGIGQISSEVPQNLSASRPQDRQFILSSKKLLLSDSGFYLCAWTLADAKNIQYFGAGTRLSVL.